This record looks at one TCR beta chain sequence and its context. Its antigen is not identified. Looked up from germline, CDR1 is SGHRS and CDR2 is YFSETQ. The CDR3 contains 15 residues. V dropped 0 bases and J dropped 5 bases, with 13 bases sitting between them. The sample is drawn from a study of cytomegalovirus exposure and HLA in healthy donors. Overall study findings and caveats: Associated with cytomegalovirus, according to the listing, were 164 TCR beta chains. A few chains linked to CMV were shown in vitro to be specific for CMV antigens.

The PCR used 60 Vbeta and 13 Jbeta primers. Data came from immunoSEQ multiplex PCR; TCRdb stores just in-frame clones and leaves some out. The repertoire has over 150,000 clones, around 80% of them found once; the top ten carry 4.8%. This sequence was found in a man aged 18 to 29 in good health and CMV-seronegative. This chain joins TRBV5-1 and TRBJ2-3, with a weak D call TRBD1 (6 bases). The sequenced sample consisted of PBMCs. CDR3 nucleotides: TGCGCCAGCAGCTTGGAGGGGGTTCTCAGAGATACGCAGTATTTT. This sequence encodes CASSLEGVLRDTQYF.